This T cell receptor beta chain was found in a study of blood T cell repertoires in COVID-19. Whole-study context: Samples of COVID-19 (acute and convalescent) were obtained from the United States, Italy and Spain. From T cells, B-cell-depleted T cells, or PBMCs came the material, which was cDNA or gDNA.

Study processing details: From reference gene primer amplification, estimates of nucleated cell counts were derived. Measured with immunoSEQ multiplex PCR; TCRdb has only the in-frame clones, and not every one. From that table come the V and J calls and clone size; the DNA was used to work out D and trimming. The sample records a few hundred thousand clones, approximately 90% being singletons. The germline V gene has CDR1 SGHDT and CDR2 YYEEEE. V lost 1 base, J lost 5 bases, and 4 bases lay in between. CDR3 length: 13 residues. The chain employs TRBV5-6 and TRBJ1-6; D gene ambiguous. The TCR was taken from a man between 18 and 35 years old with active or convalescent COVID-19. The sample consisted of peripheral blood. In DNA form, the CDR3 reads TGTGCCAGCAGCTTGACAGATAATTCACCCCTCCACTTT. The encoded protein is CASSLTDNSPLHF. The full variable domain, with the rest looked up from reference TRBV5-6 and TRBJ1-6, is DAGVTQSPTHLIKTRGQQVTLRCSPKSGHDTVSWYQQALGQGPQFIFQYYEEEERQRGNFPDRFSGHQFPNYSSELNVNALLLGDSALYLCASSLTDNSPLHFGNGTRLTVT.